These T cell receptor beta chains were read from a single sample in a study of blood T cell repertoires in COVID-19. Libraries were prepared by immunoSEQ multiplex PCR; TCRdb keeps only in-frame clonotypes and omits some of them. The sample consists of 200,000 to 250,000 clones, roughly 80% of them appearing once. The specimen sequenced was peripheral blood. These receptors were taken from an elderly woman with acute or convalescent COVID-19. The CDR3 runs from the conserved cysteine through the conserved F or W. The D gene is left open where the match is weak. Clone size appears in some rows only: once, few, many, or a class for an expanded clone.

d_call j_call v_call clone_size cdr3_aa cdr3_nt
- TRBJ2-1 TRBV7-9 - CASSLDSGREQFF TGTGCCAGCAGCTTAGACAGCGGACGTGAGCAGTTCTTC
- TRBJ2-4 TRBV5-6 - CASSLDRANFLLAKNIQYF TGTGCCAGCAGCTTGGACAGGGCGAACTTCCTTCTAGCCAAAAACATTCAGTACTTC
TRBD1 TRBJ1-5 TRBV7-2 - CASSGQGGNQPQHF TGTGCCAGCAGCGGACAGGGTGGAAATCAGCCCCAGCATTTT
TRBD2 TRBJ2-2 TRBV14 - CASSPRFSGAGELFF TGTGCCAGCAGCCCCCGTTTCAGCGGGGCCGGCGAGCTGTTTTTT
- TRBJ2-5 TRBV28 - CASSRADQETQYF TGTGCCAGCAGCCGAGCGGATCAAGAGACCCAGTACTTC
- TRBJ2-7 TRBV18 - CASSPVGTGVYEQYF TGTGCCAGCTCACCGGTCGGGACTGGAGTCTACGAGCAGTACTTC
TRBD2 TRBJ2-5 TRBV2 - CASSERSGGGHKTQYF TGTGCCAGCAGTGAACGTAGCGGGGGGGGCCACAAGACCCAGTACTTC
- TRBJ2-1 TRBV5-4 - CASSPTTGYNEQFF TGTGCCAGCAGCCCTACTACGGGATACAATGAGCAGTTCTTC
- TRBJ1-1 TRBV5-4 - CASSLIGDSGTEAFF TGTGCCAGCAGCTTGATCGGGGATAGCGGGACTGAAGCTTTCTTT
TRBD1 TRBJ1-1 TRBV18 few CASSPHRGRWNTEAFF TGTGCCAGCTCACCACATAGGGGGCGCTGGAACACTGAAGCTTTCTTT